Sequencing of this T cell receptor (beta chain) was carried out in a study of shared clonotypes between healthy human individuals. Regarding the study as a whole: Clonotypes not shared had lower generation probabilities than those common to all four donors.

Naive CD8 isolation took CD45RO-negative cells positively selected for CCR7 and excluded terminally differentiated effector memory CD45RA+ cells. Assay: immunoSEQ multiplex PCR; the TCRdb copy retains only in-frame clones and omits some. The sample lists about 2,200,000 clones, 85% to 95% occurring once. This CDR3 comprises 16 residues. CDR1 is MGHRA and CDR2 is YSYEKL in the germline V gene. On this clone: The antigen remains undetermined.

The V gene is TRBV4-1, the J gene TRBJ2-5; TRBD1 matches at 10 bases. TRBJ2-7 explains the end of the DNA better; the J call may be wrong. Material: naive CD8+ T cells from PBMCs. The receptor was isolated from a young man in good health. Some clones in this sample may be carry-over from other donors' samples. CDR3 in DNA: TGCGCCAGCAGCCAAGGACCCGGGACAGGGGTCGGCGAGCAGTACTTC. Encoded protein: CASSQGPGTGVGEQYF.